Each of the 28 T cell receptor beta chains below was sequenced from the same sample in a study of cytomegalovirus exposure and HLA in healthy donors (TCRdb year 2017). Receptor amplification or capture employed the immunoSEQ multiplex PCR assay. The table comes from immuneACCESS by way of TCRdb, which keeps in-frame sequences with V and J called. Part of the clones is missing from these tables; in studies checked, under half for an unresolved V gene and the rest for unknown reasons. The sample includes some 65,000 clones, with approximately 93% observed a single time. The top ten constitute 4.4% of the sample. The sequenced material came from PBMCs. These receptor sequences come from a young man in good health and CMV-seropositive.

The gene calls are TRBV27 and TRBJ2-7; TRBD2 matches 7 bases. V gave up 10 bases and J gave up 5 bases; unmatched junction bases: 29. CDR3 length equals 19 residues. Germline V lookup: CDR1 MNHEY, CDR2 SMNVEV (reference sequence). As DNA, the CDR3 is TGTGCCACCAGACCCCGAACCGGGGGGACCCGACCCCTTGTGAACGAGCAGTACTTC. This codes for CATRPRTGGTRPLVNEQYF.

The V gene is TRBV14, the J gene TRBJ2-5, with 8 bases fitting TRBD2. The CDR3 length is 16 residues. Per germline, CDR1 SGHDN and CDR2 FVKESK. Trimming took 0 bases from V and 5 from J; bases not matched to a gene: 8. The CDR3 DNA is TGTGCCAGCAGCCAAGAGGCAGCGGGAGTGTTGGAGACCCAGTACTTC. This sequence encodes CASSQEAAGVLETQYF.

CDR3 nucleotides: TGTGCCAGCAGCTACTCAGGGAACTATGGCTACACCTTC. This encodes CASSYSGNYGYTF. V usage is TRBV7-2 and J usage is TRBJ1-2, with a tentative D call TRBD1 (5 bases). Germline V gene sequence: CDR1 SGHTA, CDR2 FQGNSA. CDR3 size: 13 residues. The V end was cut by 4 bases, the J end by 2 bases, with 8 bases between.

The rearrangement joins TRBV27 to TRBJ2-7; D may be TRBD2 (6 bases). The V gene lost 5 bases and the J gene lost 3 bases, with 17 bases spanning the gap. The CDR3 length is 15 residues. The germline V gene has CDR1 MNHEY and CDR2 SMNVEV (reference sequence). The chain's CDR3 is CASSVNTGGLYEQYF. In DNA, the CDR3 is TGTGCCAGCAGTGTAAACACCGGGGGACTCTACGAGCAGTACTTC.

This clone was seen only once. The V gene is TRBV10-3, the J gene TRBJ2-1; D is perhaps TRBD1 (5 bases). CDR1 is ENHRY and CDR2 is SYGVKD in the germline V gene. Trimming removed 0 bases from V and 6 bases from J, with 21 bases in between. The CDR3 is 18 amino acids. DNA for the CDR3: TGTGCCATCAGTGAGTCGTACCAGGGAATGTTTCCTCCCAATGAGCAGTTCTTC. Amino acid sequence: CAISESYQGMFPPNEQFF.

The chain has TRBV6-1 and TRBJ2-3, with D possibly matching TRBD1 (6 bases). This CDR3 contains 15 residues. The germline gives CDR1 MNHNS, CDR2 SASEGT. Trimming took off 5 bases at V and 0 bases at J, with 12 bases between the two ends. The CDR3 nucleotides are TGTGCCAGCAGTTTTACAGGGTACAGCACAGATACGCAGTATTTT. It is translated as CASSFTGYSTDTQYF.

This chain's CDR3 is CASKWTSGNNEQFF. CDR3 sequence (DNA): TGTGCCAGTAAATGGACTAGCGGGAACAATGAGCAGTTCTTC. This rearrangement joins TRBV19 to TRBJ2-1; 12 bases align to TRBD2. This CDR3 contains 14 residues. The germline V gene encodes CDR1 LNHDA and CDR2 SQIVND (reference sequence). V was pared by 7 bases and J by 5 bases, with 3 bases of the junction left unmatched.

This CDR3 is CASSLALTSGLYNEQFF. CDR3 sequence (DNA): TGTGCCAGCAGCTTAGCCTTGACTAGCGGGTTATACAATGAGCAGTTCTTC. This chain uses TRBV7-9 with TRBJ2-1, with TRBD2 matching 10 bases. The CDR3 sequence is 17 residues long. Germline V lookup: CDR1 SEHNR, CDR2 FQNEAQ (reference sequence). Unmatched junction bases numbered 6, after V lost 0 bases and J lost 4 bases.

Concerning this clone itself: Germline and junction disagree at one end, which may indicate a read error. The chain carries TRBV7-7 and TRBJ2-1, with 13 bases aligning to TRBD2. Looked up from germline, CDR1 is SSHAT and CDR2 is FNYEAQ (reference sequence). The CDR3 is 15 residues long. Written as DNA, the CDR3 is TGTGCTAGCAGCCCTGGGACTAGCGGGACCAATGAGCAGTTCTTC. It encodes CASSPGTSGTNEQFF. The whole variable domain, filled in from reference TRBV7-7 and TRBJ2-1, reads GAGVSQSPRYKVTKRGQDVTLRCDPISSHATLYWYQQALGQGPEFLTYFNYEAQPDKSGLPSDRFSAERPEGSISTLTIQRTEQRDSAMYRCASSPGTSGTNEQFFGPGTRLTVL.

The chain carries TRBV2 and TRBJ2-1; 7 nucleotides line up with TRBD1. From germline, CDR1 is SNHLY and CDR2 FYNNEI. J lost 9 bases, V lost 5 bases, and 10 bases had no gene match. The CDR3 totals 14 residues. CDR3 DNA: TGTGCCAGCAGTTTTGGACAGGCGGGTATTGAGCAGTTCTTC. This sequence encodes CASSFGQAGIEQFF.

CDR3 amino acids: CASSSLMNTEAFF. CDR3 nucleotides: TGTGCCAGCAGTTCTCTAATGAACACTGAAGCTTTCTTT. J is TRBJ1-1 and V is TRBV27; no clear D. Germline loops: CDR1 MNHEY, CDR2 SMNVEV (reference sequence). With 4 bases removed from V and 0 bases from J, the gap between germline ends came to 6 bases. CDR3 length: 13 residues.

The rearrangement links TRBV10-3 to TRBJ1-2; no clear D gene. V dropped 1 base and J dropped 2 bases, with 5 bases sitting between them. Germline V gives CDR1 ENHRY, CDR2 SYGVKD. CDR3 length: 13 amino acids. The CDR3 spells CAISEWSNYGYTF. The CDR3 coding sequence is TGTGCCATCAGTGAGTGGAGCAACTATGGCTACACCTTC.

The CDR3 loop is CASSYPGTGDPEAFF. CDR3 bases: TGTGCCAGCAGTTACCCCGGGACAGGGGATCCCGAAGCTTTCTTT. J is TRBJ1-1 and V is TRBV7-9, with 10 bases aligning to TRBD1. Germline V CDR1 and CDR2: SEHNR, FQNEAQ (reference sequence). The CDR3 is made up of 15 amino acids. The junction had 12 bases not matched to a gene; V was cut back by 6 bases and J by 8 bases. Complete variable domain (other parts from reference TRBV7-9 and TRBJ1-1): DTGVSQNPRHKITKRGQNVTFRCDPISEHNRLYWYRQTLGQGPEFLTYFQNEAQLEKSRLLSDRFSAERPKGSFSTLEIQRTEQGDSAMYLCASSYPGTGDPEAFFGQGTRLTVV.

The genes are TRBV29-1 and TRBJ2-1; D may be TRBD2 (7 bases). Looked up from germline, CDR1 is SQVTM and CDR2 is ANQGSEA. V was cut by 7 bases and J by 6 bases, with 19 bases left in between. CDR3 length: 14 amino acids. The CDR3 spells CSAKRGGAGNEQFF. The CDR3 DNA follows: TGCAGCGCCAAGAGAGGGGGGGCAGGCAATGAGCAGTTCTTC.

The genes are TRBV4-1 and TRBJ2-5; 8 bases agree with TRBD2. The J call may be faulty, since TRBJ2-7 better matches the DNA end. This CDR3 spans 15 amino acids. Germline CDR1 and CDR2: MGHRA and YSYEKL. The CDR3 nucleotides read TGCGCCAGCAGCCAAGAGTCGGGGGGGTCCTACGAGCAGTACTTC. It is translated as CASSQESGGSYEQYF.

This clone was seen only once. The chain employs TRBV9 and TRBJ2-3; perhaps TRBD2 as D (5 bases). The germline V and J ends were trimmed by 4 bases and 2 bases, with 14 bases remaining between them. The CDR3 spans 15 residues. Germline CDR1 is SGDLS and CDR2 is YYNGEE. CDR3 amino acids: CASSIVGEFTDTQYF. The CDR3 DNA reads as TGTGCCAGCAGCATCGTTGGGGAGTTCACAGATACGCAGTATTTT.

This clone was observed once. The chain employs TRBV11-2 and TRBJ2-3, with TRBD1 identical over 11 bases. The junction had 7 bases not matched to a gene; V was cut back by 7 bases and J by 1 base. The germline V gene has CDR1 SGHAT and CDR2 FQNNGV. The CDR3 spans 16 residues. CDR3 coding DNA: TGTGCCAGCACCCGGACAGGGGGCTTAGGCACAGATACGCAGTATTTT. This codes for CASTRTGGLGTDTQYF.

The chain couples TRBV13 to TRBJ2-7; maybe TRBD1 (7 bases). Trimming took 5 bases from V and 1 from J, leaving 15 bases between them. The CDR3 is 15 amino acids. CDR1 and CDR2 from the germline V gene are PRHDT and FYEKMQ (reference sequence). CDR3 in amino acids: CASSRLGQDSYEQYF. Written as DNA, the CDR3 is TGTGCCAGCAGCCGACTAGGACAGGATTCCTACGAGCAGTACTTC.

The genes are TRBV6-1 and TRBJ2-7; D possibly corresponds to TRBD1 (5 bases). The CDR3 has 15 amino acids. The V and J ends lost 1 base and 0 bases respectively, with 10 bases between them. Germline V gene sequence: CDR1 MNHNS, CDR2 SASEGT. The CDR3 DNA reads TGTGCCAGCAGTGAAGGGCAGGGAAGCTCCTACGAGCAGTACTTC. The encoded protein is CASSEGQGSSYEQYF.

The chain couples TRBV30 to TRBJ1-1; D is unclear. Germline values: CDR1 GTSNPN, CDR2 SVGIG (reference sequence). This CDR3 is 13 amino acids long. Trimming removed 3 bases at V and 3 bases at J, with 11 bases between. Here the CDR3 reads CAWRSGWYTEAFF. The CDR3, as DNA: TGTGCCTGGAGGTCGGGTTGGTACACTGAAGCTTTCTTT.

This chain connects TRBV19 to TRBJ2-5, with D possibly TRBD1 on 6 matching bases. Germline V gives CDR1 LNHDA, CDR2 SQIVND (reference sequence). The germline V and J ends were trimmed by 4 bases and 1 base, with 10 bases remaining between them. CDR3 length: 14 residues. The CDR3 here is CASSRGQSQETQYF. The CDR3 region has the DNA TGTGCCAGTAGTAGAGGACAGTCCCAAGAGACCCAGTACTTC.

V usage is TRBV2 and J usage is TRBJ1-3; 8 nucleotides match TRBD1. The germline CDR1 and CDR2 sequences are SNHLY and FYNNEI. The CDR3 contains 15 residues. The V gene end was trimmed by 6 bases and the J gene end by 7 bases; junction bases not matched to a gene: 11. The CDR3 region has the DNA TGTGCCAGCAGCGGACCAGGACAGGGCCGGAACACCATATATTTT. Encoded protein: CASSGPGQGRNTIYF.

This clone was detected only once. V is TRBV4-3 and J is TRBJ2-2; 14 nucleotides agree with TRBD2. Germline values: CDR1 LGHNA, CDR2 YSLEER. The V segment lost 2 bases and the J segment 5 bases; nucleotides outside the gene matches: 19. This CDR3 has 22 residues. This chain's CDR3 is CASSQSVGTSGSWGFGTGELFF. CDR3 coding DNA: TGCGCCAGCAGCCAAAGCGTCGGGACTAGCGGGAGTTGGGGTTTTGGGACCGGGGAGCTGTTTTTT.

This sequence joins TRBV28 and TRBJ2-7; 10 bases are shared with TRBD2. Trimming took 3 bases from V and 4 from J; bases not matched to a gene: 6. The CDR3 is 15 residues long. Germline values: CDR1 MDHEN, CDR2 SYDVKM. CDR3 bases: TGTGCCAGCAGTTTCCCTAGCGGGAGTAGTTACGAGCAGTACTTC. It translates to CASSFPSGSSYEQYF.

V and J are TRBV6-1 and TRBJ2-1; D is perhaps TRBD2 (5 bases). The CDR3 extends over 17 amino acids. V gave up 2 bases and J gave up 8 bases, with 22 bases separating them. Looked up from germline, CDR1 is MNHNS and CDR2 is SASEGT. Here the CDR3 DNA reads TGTGCCAGCAGTGAATATATTTTAGCAGGCCTCGGGGATGAGCAGTTCTTC. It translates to CASSEYILAGLGDEQFF.

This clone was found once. Here the CDR3 reads CASSVLRGTGNTGELFF. The CDR3 coding sequence is TGTGCCAGCAGTGTGCTCAGGGGGACAGGGAACACCGGGGAGCTGTTTTTT. V and J are TRBV2 and TRBJ2-2; 8 bases are a match to TRBD1. Germline V gene lookup returns CDR1 SNHLY and CDR2 FYNNEI. The J segment lost 1 base and the V segment lost 4 bases, leaving 8 bases of the junction unmatched. CDR3 length: 17 residues.

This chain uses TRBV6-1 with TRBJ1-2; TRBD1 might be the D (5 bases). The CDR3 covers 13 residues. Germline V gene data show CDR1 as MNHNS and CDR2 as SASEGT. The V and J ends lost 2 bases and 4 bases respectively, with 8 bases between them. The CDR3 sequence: CASSEQGVYGYTF. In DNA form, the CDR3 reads TGTGCCAGCAGTGAACAAGGGGTCTATGGCTACACCTTC.

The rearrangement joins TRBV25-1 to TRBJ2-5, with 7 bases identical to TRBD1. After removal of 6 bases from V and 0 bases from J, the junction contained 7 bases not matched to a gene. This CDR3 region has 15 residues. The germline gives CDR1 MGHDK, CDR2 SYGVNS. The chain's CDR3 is CASRNTGDYQETQYF. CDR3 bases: TGTGCCAGCAGAAACACAGGGGATTACCAAGAGACCCAGTACTTC.